This T cell receptor (beta chain) derives from a study of T cell changes during pregnancy in multiple sclerosis. Clones were sequenced by immunoSEQ multiplex PCR, and TCRdb holds only the in-frame ones, with some missing. This table holds 91,000 or so clones, 85% to 95% found once. Trimming removed 1 base from V and 7 bases from J, with 13 bases in between. The CDR3 extends over 14 amino acids. Germline V gene lookup returns CDR1 LGHNT and CDR2 FRNRAP. V gene TRBV12-5 combines with J gene TRBJ1-2; no reliable D call. This receptor was obtained from a female donor with multiple sclerosis, enrolled in a pregnancy study. The source was peripheral blood, collected after pregnancy. The CDR3 sequence is CASGLGQRRSGYTF. The DNA of the CDR3 is TGTGCTAGTGGTTTGGGACAACGGAGGAGTGGCTACACCTTC.